The rows below give T cell receptor beta chains drawn from one sample of a study of cytomegalovirus exposure and HLA in healthy donors. The table came from immunoSEQ multiplex PCR; TCRdb's copy has only in-frame clones and leaves some out. The sample records 90,000 to 150,000 clones, about 83% being singletons. Sequenced sample: PBMCs. These receptors came from a woman in her 30s in good health and CMV-seronegative. Each CDR3 is given with its conserved first and last residue. A D gene is named only where the DNA matches it firmly. The size entry is marked missing in some rows and otherwise reads once, few, many or a size class.

j_gene | abundance | v_gene | d_gene | CDR3aa | CDR3nt
TRBJ2-5 | - | TRBV19 | TRBD2 | CASSIGRGGQETQYF | TGTGCCAGTAGTATTGGCCGCGGGGGCCAAGAGACCCAGTACTTC
TRBJ2-1 | - | TRBV29-1 | TRBD2 | CSVWTSGGLSSYNEQFF | TGCAGCGTTTGGACTAGCGGGGGGCTTTCTTCCTACAATGAGCAGTTCTTC
TRBJ1-5 | once | TRBV28 | - | CASRQTGINQPQHF | TGTGCCAGCAGACAAACAGGGATCAATCAGCCCCAGCATTTT
TRBJ1-2 | - | TRBV5-4 | - | CASTPPGKQGNYGYTF | TGTGCCAGCACCCCGCCTGGGAAACAGGGAAACTATGGCTACACCTTC
TRBJ2-7 | - | TRBV7-6 | - | CASSSGPSYEQYF | TGTGCCAGCAGCTCGGGTCCCTCCTACGAGCAGTACTTC
TRBJ2-5 | once | TRBV7-9 | TRBD2 | CASSATGGGVQETQYF | TGTGCCAGCAGCGCAACTGGCGGGGGGGTCCAAGAGACCCAGTACTTC
TRBJ2-1 | - | TRBV19 | - | CASSPTGISVSQFF | TGTGCCAGTAGTCCAACAGGAATCTCCGTTTCGCAGTTCTTC
TRBJ1-2 | few | TRBV25-1 | - | CASSEPVGYGYTF | TGTGCCAGCAGTGAACCCGTCGGCTATGGCTACACCTTC
TRBJ1-6 | - | TRBV6-5 | - | CASSYWLGQTNSPLHF | TGTGCCAGCAGTTACTGGCTCGGACAAACCAATTCACCCCTCCACTTT
TRBJ2-7 | once | TRBV6-6 | TRBD1 | CASGQGVHEQYF | TGTGCCAGCGGACAGGGGGTCCACGAGCAGTACTTC
TRBJ2-7 | - | TRBV19 | TRBD2 | CASSITLADYSYEQYF | TGTGCCAGTAGTATAACACTAGCGGATTATAGCTACGAGCAGTACTTC
TRBJ2-7 | - | TRBV7-9 | - | CASSPVERSKSYEQYF | TGTGCCAGCAGCCCCGTAGAGAGATCGAAGAGCTACGAGCAGTACTTC
TRBJ2-7 | few | TRBV11-3 | TRBD2 | CASGRGDGEQYF | TGTGCCAGCGGTCGGGGGGATGGCGAGCAGTACTTC
TRBJ1-2 | - | TRBV7-2 | - | CASSLRRGKLSYTF | TGTGCCAGCAGCTTACGCAGGGGTAAACTTTCCTACACCTTC
TRBJ2-1 | once | TRBV4-3 | TRBD2 | CASSQSILAGGWNEQFF | TGCGCCAGCAGCCAATCCATACTAGCGGGGGGGTGGAATGAGCAGTTCTTC
TRBJ1-5 | - | TRBV9 | - | CASSPKLGGPQHF | TGTGCCAGCAGCCCAAAGCTGGGAGGGCCCCAGCATTTT
TRBJ2-7 | few | TRBV10-2 | TRBD1 | CASRAGTAPYEQYF | TGCGCCAGCAGAGCAGGGACAGCCCCCTACGAGCAGTACTTC
TRBJ2-7 | few | TRBV5-1 | - | CASSLSGNYEQYF | TGCGCCAGCAGCTTGTCAGGGAACTACGAGCAGTACTTC
TRBJ2-3 | - | TRBV9 | - | CASSPRQSTSTDTQYF | TGTGCCAGCAGCCCGCGACAGAGTACTAGCACAGATACGCAGTATTTT
TRBJ1-3 | - | TRBV5-1 | - | CASSLGQFSSGNTIYF | TGCGCCAGCAGCTTGGGTCAGTTTTCCTCTGGAAACACCATATATTTT
TRBJ1-1 | few | TRBV6-5 | TRBD1 | CASSFPGQGHTEAFF | TGTGCCAGCAGTTTCCCAGGACAGGGCCACACTGAAGCTTTCTTT
TRBJ1-2 | - | TRBV18 | - | CASSPDKNYGYTF | TGTGCCAGCTCACCGGACAAGAACTATGGCTACACCTTC
TRBJ2-2 | - | TRBV5-1 | TRBD1 | CASTTTGADTGELFF | TGCGCCAGCACCACTACAGGGGCCGACACCGGGGAGCTGTTTTTT
TRBJ2-1 | - | TRBV6-5 | TRBD2 | CASSYATSGGNNEQFF | TGTGCCAGCAGTTACGCTACTAGCGGGGGGAACAATGAGCAGTTCTTC
TRBJ2-3 | - | TRBV5-1 | - | CASSLGLSETDTQYF | TGCGCCAGCAGCTTGGGACTTAGTGAGACAGATACGCAGTATTTT
TRBJ2-5 | - | TRBV10-1 | - | CASSDGARGETQYF | TGCGCCAGCAGTGACGGGGCCAGGGGAGAGACCCAGTACTTC
TRBJ2-5 | - | TRBV9 | TRBD2 | CASGRAGGLETQYF | TGTGCCAGCGGGCGAGCGGGGGGGCTCGAGACCCAGTACTTC
TRBJ2-1 | - | TRBV5-1 | TRBD1 | CASSLGQGPVSYNEQFF | TGCGCCAGCAGCTTGGGACAGGGTCCCGTCTCCTACAATGAGCAGTTCTTC
TRBJ2-3 | - | TRBV2 | TRBD1 | CASSKDRGTDTQYF | TGTGCCAGCAGTAAGGACAGGGGGACTGATACGCAGTATTTT
TRBJ2-3 | few | TRBV19 | TRBD1 | CASSILGTGRETQYF | TGTGCCAGTAGTATTCTCGGGACAGGGCGGGAAACGCAGTATTTT
TRBJ2-3 | - | TRBV5-8 | - | CASSLAGSTDTQYF | TGTGCCAGCAGCTTGGCGGGGAGCACAGATACGCAGTATTTT
TRBJ2-6 | - | TRBV14 | TRBD1 | CASSHLGQGFPGANVLTF | TGTGCCAGCAGCCATTTGGGACAGGGGTTCCCTGGGGCCAACGTCCTGACTTTC
TRBJ2-1 | - | TRBV5-1 | TRBD2 | CANTTSGEDNEQFF | TGCGCCAACACCACTAGCGGGGAGGACAATGAGCAGTTCTTC
TRBJ1-5 | - | TRBV6-1 | TRBD1 | CASRTGSGNQPQHF | TGTGCCAGCAGGACAGGGTCGGGCAATCAGCCCCAGCATTTT
TRBJ2-7 | - | TRBV4-1 | - | CASSQEAGQLFYEQYF | TGCGCCAGCAGCCAAGAAGCTGGACAGCTCTTCTACGAGCAGTACTTC
TRBJ2-2 | few | TRBV19 | - | CASSTLTGRTIYTGELFF | TGTGCCAGTAGTACCCTGACAGGCCGCACTATTTACACCGGGGAGCTGTTTTTT
TRBJ2-3 | once | TRBV2 | TRBD2 | CASSLGAGGISDTQYF | TGTGCCAGCAGCCTAGGCGCGGGGGGCATATCAGATACGCAGTATTTT
TRBJ2-1 | - | TRBV15 | TRBD1 | CATSPTGQGALDEQFF | TGTGCCACCAGCCCGACGGGACAGGGGGCCTTGGATGAGCAGTTCTTC
TRBJ2-3 | - | TRBV9 | - | CASSGRGPITDTQYF | TGTGCCAGCAGCGGGCGGGGGCCAATCACAGATACGCAGTATTTT
TRBJ2-2 | - | TRBV15 | TRBD1 | CATSRDRKGRGPGELFF | TGTGCCACCAGCAGAGATCGTAAGGGCAGGGGGCCTGGGGAGCTGTTTTTT
TRBJ1-5 | - | TRBV7-8 | TRBD1 | CASSYLPTGAGNQPQHF | TGTGCCAGCAGCTACCTCCCGACAGGGGCCGGCAATCAGCCCCAGCATTTT
TRBJ2-5 | - | TRBV10-3 | - | CAISEPGFRQETQYF | TGTGCCATCAGTGAGCCGGGGTTTCGCCAAGAGACCCAGTACTTC
TRBJ1-1 | few | TRBV27 | - | CASSDNMITEAFF | TGTGCCAGCAGTGACAACATGATCACTGAAGCTTTCTTT
TRBJ1-1 | - | TRBV5-4 | - | CASSKHGGTEAFF | TGTGCCAGCAGCAAGCACGGAGGTACTGAAGCTTTCTTT
TRBJ2-7 | once | TRBV18 | TRBD1 | CASSPLTGETYEQYF | TGTGCCAGCTCACCACTGACAGGGGAGACCTACGAGCAGTACTTC